These 26 T cell receptor beta chains came from one sample sequenced in a study of T cells in Graves' hyperthyroidism and ophthalmopathy. There were TCR beta CDR3 regions amplified from RNA transcripts. Primed by the HTBI set, a first-round RT-PCR was run on the TCR CDR3. Each CDR3 protein is one row after TCRdb ran MiXCR on the multiplex PCR reads. The repertoire holds about half a million distinct CDR3 sequences, 20% seen once, with 47% in the top ten. Sequencing used blood. These receptors were obtained from a man aged 40-50 years with Graves' ophthalmopathy.

J is TRBJ2-7 and V is TRBV19, with D perhaps assigned TRBD1 or TRBD2 (7 bases each). This CDR3 comprises 15 residues. Germline V gene lookup returns CDR1 LNHDA and CDR2 SQIVND (reference sequence). Trimming removed 7 bases at V and 1 base at J, with 17 bases between. As DNA, the CDR3 is TGTGCCAGTAAAGGGGGGGACAGTCTATCCTACGAGCAGTACTTC. Translated: CASKGGDSLSYEQYF. Together with reference TRBV19 and TRBJ2-7, the CDR3 gives the full variable domain: DGGITQSPKYLFRKEGQNVTLSCEQNLNHDAMYWYRQDPGQGLRLIYYSQIVNDFQKGDIAEGYSVSREKKESFPLTVTSAQKNPTAFYLCASKGGDSLSYEQYFGPGTRLTVT.

This clonotype was observed many times. This sequence joins TRBV28 and TRBJ2-1, with D possibly matching TRBD1 (7 bases). CDR3 length: 14 amino acids. Trimming removed 6 bases at V and 1 base at J, with 10 bases between. Germline CDR1 and CDR2: MDHEN and SYDVKM. For the CDR3, the DNA is TGTGCCAGCAGGGAGGGGGCGTCCTACAATGAGCAGTTCTTC. Amino acid sequence: CASREGASYNEQFF.

This clonotype appeared many times. J is TRBJ2-7 and V is TRBV20-1; 8 nucleotides align to TRBD2. This CDR3 comprises 12 residues. Germline CDR1 is DFQATT and CDR2 is SNEGSKA (reference sequence). Written as DNA, the CDR3 is TGCAGCCCCGGGACTAGTGTATACGAGCAGTACTTC. It is translated as CSPGTSVYEQYF.

The V call is TRBV20-1, the J call TRBJ2-1; TRBD2 matches 9 bases. The ends lost 6 bases at V and 10 bases at J; junction bases unmatched: 13. The CDR3 is made up of 14 amino acids. Looked up from germline, CDR1 is DFQATT and CDR2 is SNEGSKA (reference sequence). The CDR3 nucleotides read TGCAGTGCCAGTAGCGGGAGAGGTTCCCTCGAGCAGTTCTTC. Amino acid sequence: CSASSGRGSLEQFF.

This clonotype was observed at least ten times. The CDR3 DNA reads TGTGCCAGCAGCTTAGCGGGCGCCGCGGAAGCTTTCTTT. Its translation: CASSLAGAAEAFF. This chain uses TRBV11-2 with TRBJ1-1; D ambiguous. The CDR3 has 13 amino acids. V lost 1 base to trimming and J lost 8 bases, with 11 bases between them. Per the germline V gene, CDR1 is SGHAT and CDR2 is FQNNGV.

This clonotype was counted many times. J is TRBJ1-2 and V is TRBV2; D is unresolved. Per germline, CDR1 SNHLY and CDR2 FYNNEI. The CDR3 spans 13 residues. The ends were cut back, 2 bases at V and 4 bases at J, with 8 bases in the middle. The CDR3 coding sequence is TGTGCCAGCAGTGAAACGGAATTCTATGGCTACACCTTC. Amino acid sequence: CASSETEFYGYTF.

This clonotype was seen many times. The chain combines TRBV6-6 with TRBJ2-5; D not resolved. The CDR3 has 16 amino acids. V was clipped by 2 bases and J by 5 bases, with 18 bases between them. In germline, CDR1 is MNHNY, CDR2 SVGAGI (reference sequence). The CDR3 region is CASSYLSIRGSETQYF. CDR3 nucleotide sequence: TGTGCCAGCAGTTACCTATCCATCAGAGGATCGGAGACCCAGTACTTC.

This clonotype has a handful of counts. The chain combines TRBV27 with TRBJ2-1; the match to TRBD2 covers 8 bases. Per the germline V gene, CDR1 is MNHEY and CDR2 is SMNVEV (reference sequence). J lost 6 bases, V lost 1 base, and 2 bases had no gene match. This CDR3 comprises 14 residues. DNA for the CDR3: TGTGCCAGCAGTTTATTAGGGACTAGCAATGAGCAGTTCTTC. Protein product: CASSLLGTSNEQFF.

This clonotype has a count of ten or more. This chain joins TRBV11-2 and TRBJ2-7; D perhaps matches TRBD1 (6 bases). CDR1 is SGHAT and CDR2 is FQNNGV in the germline V gene. With 2 bases removed from V and 3 bases from J, the gap between germline ends came to 11 bases. The CDR3 is 14 amino acids. CDR3 in amino acids: CASSLRTEVYEQYF. In DNA, the CDR3 is TGTGCCAGCAGCTTAAGGACAGAGGTCTACGAGCAGTACTTC.

This clonotype occurred a few times. The chain is built from TRBV7-9 and TRBJ2-3; D call uncertain. V was clipped by 7 bases and J by 0 bases, with 14 bases between them. CDR1 is SEHNR, CDR2 FQNEAQ, per germline (reference sequence). The CDR3 covers 15 residues. The CDR3 DNA is TGTGCCAGCATTTTCCCCTCCAAGAGCACAGATACGCAGTATTTT. It is translated as CASIFPSKSTDTQYF. The full variable domain, in which reference TRBV7-9 and TRBJ2-3 provide the parts outside the CDR3, is DTGVSQNPRHKITKRGQNVTFRCDPISEHNRLYWYRQTLGQGPEFLTYFQNEAQLEKSRLLSDRFSAERPKGSFSTLEIQRTEQGDSAMYLCASIFPSKSTDTQYFGPGTRLTVL.

The chain recombines TRBV5-1 with TRBJ2-4, with 11 bases matching TRBD2. The V gene end was trimmed by 6 bases and the J gene end by 7 bases; junction bases not matched to a gene: 9. The V gene's germline CDR1 is SGHRS and CDR2 YFSETQ. The CDR3 length is 15 residues. Here the CDR3 reads CASTPLAGGGNIQYF. The CDR3 DNA reads as TGCGCCAGCACCCCCCTAGCGGGAGGTGGGAACATTCAGTACTTC.

This clonotype was detected many times. The chain combines TRBV20-1 with TRBJ2-7; tentatively, D is TRBD1 (6 bases). Per the germline V gene, CDR1 is DFQATT and CDR2 is SNEGSKA (reference sequence). V was cut by 3 bases and J by 1 base, with 13 bases left in between. The CDR3 totals 14 residues. The CDR3 loop is CSASRTATSYEQYF. The CDR3, as DNA: TGCAGTGCTAGTCGGACAGCCACATCCTACGAGCAGTACTTC.

The chain links TRBV3-1 to TRBJ2-7; the match to TRBD1 covers 9 bases. Germline trimming cut 2 bases from V and 7 bases from J; bases unmatched to any gene: 12. Germline assignment: CDR1 LGHDT and CDR2 YNNKEL (reference sequence). CDR3 length: 16 amino acids. Written as DNA, the CDR3 is TGTGCCAGCAGCCAATGGACCGGGACAGGGCTGGGGGAGCAGTACTTC. Residues: CASSQWTGTGLGEQYF.

V usage is TRBV13 and J usage is TRBJ2-3, with D perhaps TRBD1 or TRBD2 (6 bases each). The germline V and J ends were trimmed by 8 bases and 5 bases, with 8 bases remaining between them. The germline CDR1 and CDR2 sequences are PRHDT and FYEKMQ (reference sequence). CDR3 length equals 11 residues. The DNA for the CDR3 is TGTGCCAGCGAGGGGGGAGATACGCAGTATTTT. It encodes CASEGGDTQYF.

CDR3 nucleotide sequence: TGTGCCAGCAGCTTAACGGACAGGGGGGTTCTTTACGGCTACACCTTC. Translating gives CASSLTDRGVLYGYTF. The chain links TRBV7-9 to TRBJ1-2; 10 positions match TRBD1. There are 16 residues in the CDR3. CDR1 is SEHNR, CDR2 FQNEAQ, per germline (reference sequence). V shed 2 bases, J shed 8 bases, and the junction held 11 bases outside the gene matches.

The V call is TRBV18, the J call TRBJ2-1; TRBD2 matches at 8 bases. The V segment lost 3 bases and the J segment 0 bases; nucleotides outside the gene matches: 10. The CDR3 loop spans 18 amino acids. Germline V gene data show CDR1 as KGHSH and CDR2 as LQKENI. In DNA, the CDR3 is TGTGCCAGCTCACCTCCCCGGGGTAGCGGGAACTCCTACAATGAGCAGTTCTTC. This sequence encodes CASSPPRGSGNSYNEQFF.

This chain connects TRBV15 to TRBJ1-5; D is unresolved. Per germline, CDR1 LNHNV and CDR2 YYDKDF (reference sequence). This CDR3 comprises 12 residues. The V end lost 3 bases, the J end lost 5 bases, and 5 bases lay between the germline ends. CDR3 sequence reads: CATSRPDQPQHF. In DNA, the CDR3 is TGTGCCACCAGCAGGCCTGATCAGCCCCAGCATTTT.

The rearrangement uses TRBV6-1 and TRBJ1-2, with a possible D match to TRBD1 (6 bases). The CDR3 covers 15 residues. V was clipped by 0 bases and J by 2 bases, with 10 bases between them. Germline V CDR1 and CDR2: MNHNS, SASEGT. The CDR3 DNA reads as TGTGCCAGCAGTGAAGCGGGTGGACAGAACTATGGCTACACCTTC. It is translated as CASSEAGGQNYGYTF.

The CDR3 is CASSLKGQGGGNQPQHF. DNA of the CDR3: TGTGCCAGCAGCCTTAAGGGACAGGGGGGCGGCAATCAGCCCCAGCATTTT. The V call is TRBV7-2, the J call TRBJ1-5; 11 bases line up with TRBD1. The CDR3 contains 17 residues. Germline CDR1 and CDR2: SGHTA and FQGNSA. With 5 bases clipped from V and 2 bases from J, the junction kept 8 bases outside the gene matches.

This clonotype appeared many times. The CDR3 region is CASSPPGQGLTNEQFF. The CDR3 nucleotides read TGTGCCAGCTCACCACCGGGACAGGGCCTTACCAATGAGCAGTTCTTC. This chain uses TRBV18 with TRBJ2-1; 9 bases fit TRBD1. Germline V lookup: CDR1 KGHSH, CDR2 LQKENI. V trimming: 0 bases; J trimming: 6 bases; junction bases outside the gene matches: 6. The CDR3 runs to 16 residues.

The sample holds a few counts of this clonotype. This rearrangement joins TRBV6-1 to TRBJ2-2; perhaps D is TRBD1 or TRBD2 (5 bases each). V dropped 8 bases and J dropped 4 bases, with 14 bases sitting between them. The CDR3 is 14 amino acids. Germline V CDR1 and CDR2: MNHNS, SASEGT. The CDR3 nucleotides are TGTGCCAGCCGGGACCTCGGAGGCACCGGGGAGCTGTTTTTT. It yields the protein CASRDLGGTGELFF.

This clonotype was seen ten or more times. This sequence joins TRBV7-9 and TRBJ2-1; perhaps TRBD2 as D (6 bases). CDR3 length: 17 amino acids. From germline, CDR1 is SEHNR and CDR2 FQNEAQ (reference sequence). V lost 5 bases and J 8 bases, leaving 25 bases between the germline ends. CDR3 in DNA: TGTGCCAGCAGCACGAGCCTCGGGAGTTTAGGAGGGTATGAGCAGTTCTTC. Translation gives CASSTSLGSLGGYEQFF.

Only a few counts were recorded for this clonotype. The rearrangement uses TRBV19 and TRBJ2-4; TRBD1 is a possible D gene (5 bases). CDR3 length: 15 residues. V lost 3 bases and J 1 base, leaving 10 bases between the germline ends. Germline V gives CDR1 LNHDA, CDR2 SQIVND (reference sequence). As DNA, the CDR3 is TGTGCCAGTAGTATGATCAGGGCTGCCAAAAACATTCAGTACTTC. Translating it yields CASSMIRAAKNIQYF. Together with reference TRBV19 and TRBJ2-4, the CDR3 gives the full variable domain: DGGITQSPKYLFRKEGQNVTLSCEQNLNHDAMYWYRQDPGQGLRLIYYSQIVNDFQKGDIAEGYSVSREKKESFPLTVTSAQKNPTAFYLCASSMIRAAKNIQYFGAGTRLSVL.

The chain joins TRBV6-1 to TRBJ2-3; D could derive from TRBD1 or TRBD2 (6 bases each). Trimming left V 7 bases short and J 1 base short, with 15 bases between. Germline V gene data show CDR1 as MNHNS and CDR2 as SASEGT. CDR3 length: 15 amino acids. CDR3 protein: CASNGGPGGTDTQYF. DNA for the CDR3: TGTGCCAGCAATGGGGGGCCAGGGGGCACAGATACGCAGTATTTT.

This chain connects TRBV2 to TRBJ1-1; no firm D call. Germline values: CDR1 SNHLY, CDR2 FYNNEI. The length of the CDR3 is 13 residues. Trimming shortened V by 8 bases and J by 3 bases, and 13 bases separated the two germline ends. CDR3 loop: CASSSPSDTEAFF. CDR3 nucleotides: TGTGCCAGCTCCTCTCCCAGCGACACTGAAGCTTTCTTT.

This clonotype was counted a few times. The chain employs TRBV2 and TRBJ2-3; unclear D gene. Germline V gives CDR1 SNHLY, CDR2 FYNNEI. This CDR3 is 12 amino acids long. The V end lost 6 bases, the J end lost 4 bases, and 8 bases lay between the germline ends. CDR3 amino acids: CASRVLADTQYF. In nucleotides, the CDR3 is TGTGCCAGCAGGGTCCTAGCAGATACGCAGTATTTT.